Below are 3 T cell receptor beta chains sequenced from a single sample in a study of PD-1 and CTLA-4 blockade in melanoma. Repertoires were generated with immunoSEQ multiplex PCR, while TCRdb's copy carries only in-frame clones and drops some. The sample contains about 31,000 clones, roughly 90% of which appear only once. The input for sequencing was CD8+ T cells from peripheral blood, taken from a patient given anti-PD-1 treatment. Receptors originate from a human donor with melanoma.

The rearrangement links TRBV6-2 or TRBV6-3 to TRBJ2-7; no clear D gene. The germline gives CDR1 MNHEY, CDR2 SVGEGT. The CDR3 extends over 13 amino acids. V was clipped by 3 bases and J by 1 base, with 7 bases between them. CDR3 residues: CASSYEGSYEQYF. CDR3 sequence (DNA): TGTGCCAGCAGTTATGAAGGTTCCTACGAGCAGTACTTC.

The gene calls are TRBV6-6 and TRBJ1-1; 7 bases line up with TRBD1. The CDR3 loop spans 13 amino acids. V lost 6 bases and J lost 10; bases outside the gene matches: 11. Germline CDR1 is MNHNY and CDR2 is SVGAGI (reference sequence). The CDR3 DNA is TGTGCCAGCAGCCCCGGGACAGTCGTAGGAGCTTTCTTT. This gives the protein CASSPGTVVGAFF.

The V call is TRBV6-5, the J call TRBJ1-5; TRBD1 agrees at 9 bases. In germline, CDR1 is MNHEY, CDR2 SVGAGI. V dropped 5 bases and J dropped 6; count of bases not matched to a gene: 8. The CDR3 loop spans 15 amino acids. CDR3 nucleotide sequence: TGTGCCAGCAGTCGCTACAGGGGGCAGGGTCAGCCCCAGCATTTT. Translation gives CASSRYRGQGQPQHF.